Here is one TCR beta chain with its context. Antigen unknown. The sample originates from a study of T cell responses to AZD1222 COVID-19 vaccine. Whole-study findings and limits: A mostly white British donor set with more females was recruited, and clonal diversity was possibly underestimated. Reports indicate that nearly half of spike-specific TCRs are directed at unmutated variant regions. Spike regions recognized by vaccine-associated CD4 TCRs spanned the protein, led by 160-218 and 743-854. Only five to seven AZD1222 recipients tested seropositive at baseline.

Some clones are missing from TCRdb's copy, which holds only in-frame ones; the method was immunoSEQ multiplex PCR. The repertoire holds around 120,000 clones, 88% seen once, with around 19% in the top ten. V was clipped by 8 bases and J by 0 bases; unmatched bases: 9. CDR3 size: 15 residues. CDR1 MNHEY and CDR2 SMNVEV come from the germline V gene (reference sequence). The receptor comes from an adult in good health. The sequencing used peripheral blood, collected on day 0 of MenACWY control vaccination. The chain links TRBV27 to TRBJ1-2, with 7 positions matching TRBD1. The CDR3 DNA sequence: TGTGCCAGCGCAACTGACAGGGTAGCTAACTATGGCTACACCTTC. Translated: CASATDRVANYGYTF.